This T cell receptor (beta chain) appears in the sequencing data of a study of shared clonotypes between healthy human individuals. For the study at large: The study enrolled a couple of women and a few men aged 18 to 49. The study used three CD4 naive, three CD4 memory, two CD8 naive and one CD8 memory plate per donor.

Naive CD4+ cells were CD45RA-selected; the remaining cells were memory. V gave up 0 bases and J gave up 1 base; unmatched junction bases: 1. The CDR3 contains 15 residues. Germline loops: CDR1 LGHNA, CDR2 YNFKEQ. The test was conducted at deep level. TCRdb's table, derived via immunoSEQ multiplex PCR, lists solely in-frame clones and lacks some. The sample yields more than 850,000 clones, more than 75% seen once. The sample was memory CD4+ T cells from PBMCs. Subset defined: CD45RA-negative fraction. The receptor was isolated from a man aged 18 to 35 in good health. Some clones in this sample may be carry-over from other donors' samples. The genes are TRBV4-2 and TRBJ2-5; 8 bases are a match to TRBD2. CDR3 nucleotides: TGTGCCAGCAGCCAAGATAGCGGGGCCCAAGAGACCCAGTACTTC. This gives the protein CASSQDSGAQETQYF.